This TCR beta chain was identified during a study of T cells in Graves' hyperthyroidism and ophthalmopathy (dated by TCRdb to the late 2010s). General notes on the study: Peripheral blood samples were taken at initial diagnosis, before any treatment was given. To identify TCR V-J signatures that set the groups apart, the researchers used a discovery cohort of about a hundred patients, made up of roughly 40 with Graves' ophthalmopathy and 57 with stable Graves' hyperthyroidism. Prospective prediction of ophthalmopathy was tested in an independent validation cohort of fewer than 20 hyperthyroidism patients and 17 patients who later progressed to ophthalmopathy. The roughly 94 discovery patients were randomly split 7:3 into training and test sets. In roughly six Graves' hyperthyroidism patients, the study also compared T-cell repertoires from thyroid tissue with T-cell repertoires from blood. After sampling, hyperthyroidism patients received methimazole starting at 30 mg daily, and ophthalmopathy patients received high-dose intravenous methylprednisolone. The paper reports TCR Vbeta CDR3 sequencing of fewer than 150 peripheral blood samples: approximately 41 ophthalmopathy, fewer than 80 hyperthyroidism and approximately 17 progressor patients. The paper as a whole reports these results and caveats: Ophthalmopathy was separated from stable hyperthyroidism by a 13 V-J signature model, with 85% to 90% sensitivity and approximately 84% specificity obtained in cross-validation and 80%/75% obtained in testing. Most expanded thyroid clonotypes (frequency above 0.001) were also detected in blood, a finding suggesting that blood repertoires may reflect thyroid immune responses. In validation, progression to ophthalmopathy was predicted by the model with 70.59% sensitivity and about 72% specificity, a median of around 5.9 months before onset. Sample size was not statistically predetermined, and blinding of investigators to group allocation was not performed.

Amplification of TCR beta CDR3 regions was carried out from RNA transcripts. A first-round RT-PCR of the TCR CDR3 used the HTBI primer set with the Qiagen OneStep RT-PCR kit. Libraries were constructed in a second round of multiplex PCR, after which size selection and purification were performed. Sequencing of the libraries was done on an Illumina HiSeq2000 using paired-end 100 bp reads. As for the authors' bioinformatics: SOAPnuke was used to process the raw data, throwing out any read that contained adapters or uncalled bases, had a mean Phred below 15, or lacked an exact constant-primer or identifier match. COPE v1.2.5 was used to merge high-quality paired reads, and clonotypes were defined as unique nucleotide sequences. MiTCR v1.1 was used to align the clonotypes against IMGT TRBV, TRBD and TRBJ reference segments. Analysis was restricted to V-J combinations with a frequency above 0.0001, which covered over 98% of repertoires. The TCS score was defined as the ratio of F50 (clonal expansion) to E x V (chaos), calculated using BLOSUM62-based TCRdist between CDR3 peptides within each V-J. Welch's t-statistics and random forest reduced fewer than 550 V-J features to 10 to 15, which were used in a naive Bayes classifier (R e1071). TCRdb itself trimmed the public reads at Q25 with fastp, ran MiXCR and retained productive beta chains. Rows with one shared CDR3 protein collapse into an entry with the most common genes and DNA. It is TCRdb's table, rather than the study itself, that gives the V and J calls and clone size. Here the sample has about 500,000 distinct CDR3 sequences; roughly a sixth occur a single time. Approximately 32% of the sample belongs to the ten largest clones.

Ophthalmopathy patients had moderately to severely active disease, Clinical Activity Score of at least 3, NOSPECS grade of at least 4, and duration under 3 months. Patients with uncontrolled infections, other autoimmune diseases, pregnancy or lactation were excluded. Diagnoses were based on clinical symptoms, serum thyroxine and TRAb, thyroid ultrasound and orbital computed tomography. PBMCs were separated from 10 ml of fresh peripheral blood using Ficoll-Paque density gradient centrifugation. Total RNA was extracted with Trizol reagent, and quality was checked on an Agilent 2100 Bioanalyzer. This clonotype showed up many times. This clone's antigen is unknown. No qualities accompany the bases; no much larger clone lies one base away. The source material was blood. The TCR was taken from a woman aged 30 to 39 with Graves' ophthalmopathy.

The CDR3: CASSSGAETQYF. The sequenced DNA: TGTGCCAGCAGTTCGGGAGCTGAGACCCAGTACTTC. In this chain, TRBV28 is recombined with TRBJ2-5; possibly the D gene is TRBD2, per 6 matching bases. Trimming costs V 4 bases and J 5 bases, and their ends lie 8 bases apart. Inclusive of the bounding cysteine and phenylalanine, the CDR3 is 12 residues long. Of the read, only the CDR3 DNA is kept; its 36 bases are in frame from base 1. As encoded in the germline V gene, CDR1 is MDHEN while CDR2 is SYDVKM.